The 15 T cell receptor beta chains in this list originate from one sample, sequenced in a study of blood T cell repertoires in COVID-19. Assay used: immunoSEQ multiplex PCR; TCRdb lists only in-frame clones, some missing. The table includes roughly 190,000 clones, about 80% detected once. Sequenced sample: peripheral blood. The origin of the receptors is a man in his fifties or sixties with acute or convalescent COVID-19.

With respect to this clone: Other DNA sequences in the same sample also yield this CDR3. The V call is TRBV6-5, the J call TRBJ1-2; TRBD1 is a possible D gene (5 bases). V dropped 4 bases and J dropped 4 bases, with 10 bases sitting between them. The CDR3 loop spans 13 amino acids. Germline V gene data show CDR1 as MNHEY and CDR2 as SVGAGI. DNA of the CDR3: TGTGCCAGCAGTTCTGCGGGGGGCTATGGCTACACCTTC. This codes for CASSSAGGYGYTF.

The rearrangement joins TRBV5-4 to TRBJ2-7, with D perhaps TRBD1 (6 bases). This CDR3 has 12 residues. The germline CDR1 and CDR2 sequences are SGHNT and YYREEE (reference sequence). V shed 0 bases and J shed 7 bases, with 8 bases lying between them. In DNA, the CDR3 is TGTGCCAGCAGCTTGGGCAGGGGAGAGCAGTACTTC. Translation: CASSLGRGEQYF.

The chain recombines TRBV4-3 with TRBJ2-7, with 7 bases identical to TRBD2. This CDR3 spans 16 amino acids. With 1 base clipped from V and 0 bases from J, the junction kept 6 bases outside the gene matches. Germline V lookup: CDR1 LGHNA, CDR2 YSLEER. CDR3 nucleotides: TGCGCCAGCAGCCAAGGCCGGAGCGGGGTCTCCTACGAGCAGTACTTC. It yields the protein CASSQGRSGVSYEQYF.

As for this clone: Other DNA variants within this sample encode the same CDR3. The chain has TRBV9 and TRBJ2-7, with 8 positions matching TRBD2. V shed 2 bases and J 3 bases; nucleotides not matched to a gene: 7. Germline V gene data show CDR1 as SGDLS and CDR2 as YYNGEE. There are 15 residues in the CDR3. The CDR3 sequence: CASSVGAGGYYEQYF. Here the CDR3 DNA reads TGTGCCAGCAGCGTCGGGGCGGGGGGATACTACGAGCAGTACTTC. The whole variable domain, filled in from reference TRBV9 and TRBJ2-7, reads DSGVTQTPKHLITATGQRVTLRCSPRSGDLSVYWYQQSLDQGLQFLIQYYNGEERAKGNILERFSAQQFPDLHSELNLSSLELGDSALYFCASSVGAGGYYEQYFGPGTRLTVT.

The chain carries TRBV6-5 and TRBJ2-7; D is possibly TRBD2 (5 bases). Trimming pared 2 bases from V and 5 bases from J, leaving 10 bases between. Germline CDR1 is MNHEY and CDR2 is SVGAGI. The CDR3 runs to 13 residues. The DNA for the CDR3 is TGTGCCAGCAGTTACGAGGGTTCGCACGAGCAGTACTTC. This gives the protein CASSYEGSHEQYF.

V usage is TRBV3-1 (or the pseudogene TRBV3-2) and J usage is TRBJ1-6; tentative D call: TRBD1 (6 bases). Trimming took 0 bases from V and 10 from J, leaving 16 bases between them. CDR3 length equals 16 residues. Germline CDR1 LGHDT, CDR2 YNNKEL (reference sequence). The CDR3 spells CASSQDSGGRGSPLHF. The CDR3 region has the DNA TGTGCCAGCAGCCAAGATTCGGGGGGAAGGGGGTCACCCCTCCACTTT.

The chain combines TRBV2 with TRBJ1-3; TRBD1 is a possible D gene (6 bases). The ends were cut back, 6 bases at V and 4 bases at J, with 13 bases in the middle. Germline V gene lookup returns CDR1 SNHLY and CDR2 FYNNEI. The CDR3 extends over 14 amino acids. DNA of the CDR3: TGTGCCAGCAGCCGCACAGGGTACGGAAACACCATATATTTT. It translates to CASSRTGYGNTIYF.

This clone was counted only a few times. V usage is TRBV12-3 or TRBV12-4 and J usage is TRBJ1-5; maybe TRBD1 (6 bases). The CDR3 covers 13 residues. V was shortened by 6 bases and J by 4 bases, with 10 bases between the two germline ends. The CDR3 sequence is CASRPQGNQPQHF. As DNA, the CDR3 is TGTGCCAGCAGACCACAGGGAAATCAGCCCCAGCATTTT.

This chain uses TRBV7-9 with TRBJ2-1, with 9 bases fitting TRBD2. Germline V gene sequence: CDR1 SEHNR, CDR2 FQNEAQ (reference sequence). The CDR3 length is 15 residues. J gave up 9 bases and V 6 bases, and 12 bases lay outside the gene matches. The CDR3 bases are TGTGCCAGCAGAGGGACTCGCGGGGGGGCCGGTGAGCAGTTCTTC. Protein sequence: CASRGTRGGAGEQFF.

The chain combines TRBV29-1 with TRBJ1-3, with D perhaps TRBD1 (6 bases). The CDR3 is 14 residues long. V dropped 6 bases and J dropped 0 bases, with 12 bases sitting between them. Germline V gives CDR1 SQVTM, CDR2 ANQGSEA. The CDR3, as DNA: TGCAGCGTCCGGACAGCGAGCTCTGGAAACACCATATATTTT. Translating gives CSVRTASSGNTIYF.

The CDR3 protein is CASSQGSGLIANYGYTF. DNA for the CDR3: TGTGCCAGCAGCCAAGGGTCAGGGCTTATAGCTAACTATGGCTACACCTTC. The chain combines TRBV4-2 with TRBJ1-2; D perhaps matches TRBD1 (5 bases). Germline V lookup: CDR1 LGHNA, CDR2 YNFKEQ. CDR3 length: 17 residues. V was clipped by 1 base and J by 0 bases, with 15 bases between them.

The chain employs TRBV9 and TRBJ1-6; no clear D gene. Trimming took off 0 bases at V and 8 bases at J, with 9 bases between the two ends. In germline, CDR1 is SGDLS, CDR2 YYNGEE. This CDR3 has 14 residues. The CDR3 here is CASSVAVRDSPLHF. In DNA, the CDR3 is TGTGCCAGCAGCGTAGCAGTCCGTGATTCACCCCTCCACTTT.

The V and J genes are TRBV3-1 (or the pseudogene TRBV3-2) and TRBJ2-5; 8 positions agree with TRBD1. The junction had 4 bases not matched to a gene; V was cut back by 1 base and J by 6 bases. The CDR3 runs 14 residues. The V gene's germline CDR1 is LGHDT and CDR2 YNNKEL (reference sequence). This CDR3 is CASSQADRAQTQYF. The CDR3 nucleotides read TGTGCCAGCAGCCAAGCGGACAGGGCGCAGACCCAGTACTTC.

In its sample, this clone was seen a few times. This chain uses TRBV19 with TRBJ2-1, with 9 bases identical to TRBD2. Germline V gene sequence: CDR1 LNHDA, CDR2 SQIVND (reference sequence). The CDR3 extends over 13 amino acids. J was trimmed by 9 bases and V by 4 bases; bases with no gene match: 4. CDR3 DNA sequence: TGTGCCAGTAGTAGCGGGAGGGCCGGTGAGCAGTTCTTC. This sequence encodes CASSSGRAGEQFF.

This clone has only one observation. The rearrangement uses TRBV20-1 and TRBJ1-1; D not resolved. Trimming left V 3 bases short and J 10 bases short, with 15 bases between. CDR3 size: 12 residues. The germline V gene has CDR1 DFQATT and CDR2 SNEGSKA (reference sequence). CDR3 bases: TGCAGTGCTAGTGGGAGGTCCCGGGGAGCTTTCTTT. This sequence encodes CSASGRSRGAFF.